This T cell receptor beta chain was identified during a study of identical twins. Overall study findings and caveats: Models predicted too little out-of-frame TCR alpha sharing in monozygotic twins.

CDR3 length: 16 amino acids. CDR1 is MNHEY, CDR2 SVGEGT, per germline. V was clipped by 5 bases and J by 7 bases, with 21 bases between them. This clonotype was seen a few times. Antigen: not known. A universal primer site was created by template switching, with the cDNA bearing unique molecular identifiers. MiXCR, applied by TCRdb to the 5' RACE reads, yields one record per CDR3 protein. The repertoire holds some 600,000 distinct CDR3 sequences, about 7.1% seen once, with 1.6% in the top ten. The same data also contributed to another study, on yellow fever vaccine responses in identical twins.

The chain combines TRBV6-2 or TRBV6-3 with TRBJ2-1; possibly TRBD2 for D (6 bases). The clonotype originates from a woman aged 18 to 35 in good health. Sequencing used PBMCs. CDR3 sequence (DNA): TGTGCCAGCAGTCCTCCGGGAGCGGGTCGAAGGAATGAGCAGTTCTTC. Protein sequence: CASSPPGAGRRNEQFF.